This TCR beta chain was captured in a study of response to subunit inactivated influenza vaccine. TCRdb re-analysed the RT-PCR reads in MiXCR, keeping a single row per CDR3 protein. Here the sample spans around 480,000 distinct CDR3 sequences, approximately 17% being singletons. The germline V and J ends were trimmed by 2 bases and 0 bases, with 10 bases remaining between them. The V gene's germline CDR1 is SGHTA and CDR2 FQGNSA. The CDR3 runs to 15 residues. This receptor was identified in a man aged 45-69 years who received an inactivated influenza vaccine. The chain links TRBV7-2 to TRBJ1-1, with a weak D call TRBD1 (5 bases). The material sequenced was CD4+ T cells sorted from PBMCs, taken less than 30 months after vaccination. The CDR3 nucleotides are TGTGCCAGCAGCTTAAGAGGGGCCGTGAACACTGAAGCTTTCTTT. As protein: CASSLRGAVNTEAFF.